A single sample is the source of the 18 T cell receptor beta chains below, sequenced in a study of post-analysis software for immune sequencing data. General study results and limits: Compared with controls, patients had more of about 5 TRBV segments, including TRBV5-6, TRBV5-1 and TRBV20-1.

These TCRs' antigens remain unknown. Incorporated into the TCR beta cDNA libraries were unique molecular identifiers, which served to reduce PCR and sequencing biases. TCRdb re-called the PCR reads with MiXCR, one entry per CDR3 protein. This sample carries roughly 800,000 distinct CDR3 sequences, roughly 29% of them seen once, and the ten largest clones take around 0.56%. Sequenced sample: blood. These receptors all stem from a girl between 10 and 17 years old with multiple sclerosis.

This clonotype has more than one count but fewer than ten. The J gene is TRBJ2-1, the V gene TRBV2; 14 positions match TRBD2. Germline V CDR1 and CDR2: SNHLY, FYNNEI. The CDR3 is 15 amino acids. The junction had 6 bases not matched to a gene; V was cut back by 6 bases and J by 8 bases. The CDR3 sequence: CASRGGLAGVDEQFF. The CDR3 DNA reads TGTGCCAGCAGAGGGGGACTAGCGGGAGTTGATGAGCAGTTCTTC.

The rearrangement uses TRBV9 and TRBJ2-1; D gene ambiguous. The length of the CDR3 is 12 residues. Germline V gene data show CDR1 as SGDLS and CDR2 as YYNGEE. V was pared by 4 bases and J by 12 bases, with 14 bases between. This chain's CDR3 is CASSLRTEGQFF. The CDR3 DNA reads TGTGCCAGCAGCTTACGCACCGAAGGGCAGTTCTTC.

The chain combines TRBV20-1 with TRBJ2-1, with 8 bases aligning to TRBD2. The germline V gene encodes CDR1 DFQATT and CDR2 SNEGSKA (reference sequence). Trimming removed 6 bases from V and 6 bases from J; junction bases left unmatched: 13. CDR3 length: 15 amino acids. The DNA of the CDR3 is TGCAGTGCCGGGGGAGGTAGCGGGGCCCCCAATGAGCAGTTCTTC. Residues: CSAGGGSGAPNEQFF.

This clonotype was detected only a few times. This chain connects TRBV20-1 to TRBJ2-3; 7 bases fit TRBD2. The CDR3 totals 17 residues. Per germline, CDR1 DFQATT and CDR2 SNEGSKA (reference sequence). V gave up 3 bases and J gave up 3 bases; unmatched junction bases: 15. DNA for the CDR3: TGCAGTGCTAGCGACCCCCTTGGGGGAGGGCGGACAGATACGCAGTATTTT. It specifies CSASDPLGGGRTDTQYF.

The rearrangement joins TRBV20-1 to TRBJ2-3; D might be TRBD2 (5 bases). Between the trimmed V and J ends, which lost 3 bases and 4 bases, there was a span of 8 bases. Germline V CDR1 and CDR2: DFQATT, SNEGSKA (reference sequence). The CDR3 is 12 residues long. The CDR3 sequence is CSARPLADTQYF. CDR3 DNA: TGCAGTGCTAGGCCACTAGCAGATACGCAGTATTTT.

This rearrangement joins TRBV29-1 to TRBJ2-5, with unresolved D. The CDR3 contains 14 residues. The V gene's germline CDR1 is SQVTM and CDR2 ANQGSEA. Trimming removed 3 bases at V and 4 bases at J, with 15 bases between. Written as DNA, the CDR3 is TGCAGCGTTGATCTGGGGTCAGAAGGAGAGACCCAGTACTTC. Translation gives CSVDLGSEGETQYF.

The chain recombines TRBV7-6 with TRBJ2-1; a possible D gene is TRBD2 (6 bases). This CDR3 contains 15 residues. Trimming stripped 2 bases from V and 5 bases from J, with 13 bases between. Per the germline V gene, CDR1 is SGHVS and CDR2 is FNYEAQ. The DNA for the CDR3 is TGTGCCAGCAGCTTAAAGACTAGGTCCAACAATGAGCAGTTCTTC. Its translation is CASSLKTRSNNEQFF. The full variable domain, completed using reference TRBV7-6 and TRBJ2-1, is GAGVSQSPRYKVTKRGQDVALRCDPISGHVSLYWYRQALGQGPEFLTYFNYEAQQDKSGLPNDRFSAERPEGSISTLTIQRTEQRDSAMYRCASSLKTRSNNEQFFGPGTRLTVL.

CDR3 bases: TGCAGCGCTGGGAGGGATAGCAATCAGCCCCAGCATTTT. This sequence encodes CSAGRDSNQPQHF. The gene calls are TRBV29-1 and TRBJ1-5; unclear D gene. The germline CDR1 and CDR2 sequences are SQVTM and ANQGSEA. The CDR3 is 13 residues long. V was cut by 7 bases and J by 0 bases, with 10 bases left in between.

The V and J genes are TRBV11-2 and TRBJ2-4, with D possibly matching TRBD1 (5 bases). Trimming cost V 5 bases and J 0 bases, with 14 bases left between them. CDR3 length equals 16 residues. Germline V CDR1 and CDR2: SGHAT, FQNNGV. CDR3 coding DNA: TGTGCCAGCAGCGTTACGGACACTGTAGCCAAAAACATTCAGTACTTC. The encoded protein is CASSVTDTVAKNIQYF.

The V gene is TRBV20-1, the J gene TRBJ2-3, with TRBD2 matching over 7 bases. Germline loops: CDR1 DFQATT, CDR2 SNEGSKA (reference sequence). V shed 2 bases, J shed 4 bases, and the junction held 6 bases outside the gene matches. This CDR3 comprises 14 residues. The CDR3 sequence: CSARPGLIADTQYF. CDR3 sequence (DNA): TGCAGTGCTAGACCGGGACTAATAGCAGATACGCAGTATTTT.

The chain recombines TRBV29-1 with TRBJ1-1, with TRBD1 matching 7 bases. The CDR3 has 14 amino acids. The germline gives CDR1 SQVTM, CDR2 ANQGSEA. Unmatched junction bases numbered 6, after V lost 2 bases and J lost 3 bases. The CDR3 DNA reads as TGCAGCGTTGAAAACAGGGGCGGGTACACTGAAGCTTTCTTT. It specifies CSVENRGGYTEAFF. The full variable domain, rest sourced from reference TRBV29-1 and TRBJ1-1, is SAVISQKPSRDICQRGTSLTIQCQVDSQVTMMFWYRQQPGQSLTLIATANQGSEATYESGFVIDKFPISRPNLTFSTLTVSNMSPEDSSIYLCSVENRGGYTEAFFGQGTRLTVV.

The chain combines TRBV7-9 with TRBJ1-1; 8 bases are shared with TRBD1. Per germline, CDR1 SEHNR and CDR2 FQNEAQ (reference sequence). The length of the CDR3 is 14 residues. V was pared by 6 bases and J by 5 bases, with 8 bases of the junction left unmatched. CDR3 nucleotide sequence: TGTGCCAGCAGATGGAACAGGGGGGGGACTGAAGCTTTCTTT. Translation gives CASRWNRGGTEAFF. Supplemented by reference TRBV7-9 and TRBJ1-1, the full variable domain reads DTGVSQNPRHKITKRGQNVTFRCDPISEHNRLYWYRQTLGQGPEFLTYFQNEAQLEKSRLLSDRFSAERPKGSFSTLEIQRTEQGDSAMYLCASRWNRGGTEAFFGQGTRLTVV.

This clonotype was seen only a few times. The gene calls are TRBV20-1 and TRBJ2-3; D gene ambiguous. Germline V CDR1 and CDR2: DFQATT, SNEGSKA (reference sequence). Trimming took 1 base from V and 5 from J, leaving 7 bases between them. This CDR3 has 12 residues. In DNA form, the CDR3 reads TGCAGTGCTAGAGCGAATAGAGATACGCAGTATTTT. Protein product: CSARANRDTQYF.

This clonotype was observed a handful of times. The chain links TRBV12-3 or TRBV12-4 to TRBJ2-1; D is perhaps TRBD2 (5 bases). This CDR3 spans 13 amino acids. Trimming removed 6 bases from V and 5 bases from J, with 11 bases in between. The CDR3 bases are TGTGCCAGCAGCCTAGGAGGTCACAATGAGCAGTTCTTC. It yields the protein CASSLGGHNEQFF.

This chain uses TRBV7-8 with TRBJ1-6, with 7 bases aligning to TRBD1. V gave up 1 base and J gave up 10 bases; unmatched junction bases: 4. Germline V gene data show CDR1 as SGHVS and CDR2 as FQNEAQ. The CDR3 spans 14 residues. The CDR3 nucleotides are TGTGCCAGCAGCTTAGGAGGGGGCGCGTCACCCCTCCACTTT. It encodes CASSLGGGASPLHF. Together with reference TRBV7-8 and TRBJ1-6, the CDR3 gives the full variable domain: GAGVSQSPRYKVAKRGQDVALRCDPISGHVSLFWYQQALGQGPEFLTYFQNEAQLDKSGLPSDRFFAERPEGSVSTLKIQRTQQEDSAVYLCASSLGGGASPLHFGNGTRLTVT.

This clonotype was recorded many times. This chain joins TRBV4-3 and TRBJ2-7; D is unclear. V was trimmed by 0 bases and J by 5 bases, leaving 14 bases between them. The CDR3 runs 15 residues. Germline loops: CDR1 LGHNA, CDR2 YSLEER. The DNA of the CDR3 is TGCGCCAGCAGCCAAGATTCTGTCAGGCCGGACGAGCAGTACTTC. It translates to CASSQDSVRPDEQYF.

This clonotype occurred a few times. This chain uses TRBV20-1 with TRBJ2-5, with D maybe TRBD2 (6 bases). V was cut by 3 bases and J by 5 bases, with 19 bases left in between. Germline V CDR1 and CDR2: DFQATT, SNEGSKA (reference sequence). The CDR3 length is 15 residues. The CDR3 region is CSASLQKRGLETQYF. Here the CDR3 DNA reads TGCAGTGCTAGTTTACAGAAACGGGGGTTGGAGACCCAGTACTTC.

This clonotype was detected ten times or more. This chain joins TRBV29-1 and TRBJ2-5; D gene ambiguous. CDR1 is SQVTM, CDR2 ANQGSEA, per germline. V lost 5 bases and J 2 bases, leaving 9 bases between the germline ends. The CDR3 totals 12 residues. The CDR3 sequence: CSVCITQETQYF. The CDR3 region has the DNA TGCAGCGTTTGTATTACGCAAGAGACCCAGTACTTC. The full variable domain, its missing parts supplied by reference TRBV29-1 and TRBJ2-5, is SAVISQKPSRDICQRGTSLTIQCQVDSQVTMMFWYRQQPGQSLTLIATANQGSEATYESGFVIDKFPISRPNLTFSTLTVSNMSPEDSSIYLCSVCITQETQYFGPGTRLLVL.